The 8 T cell receptor beta chains reported below all come from one sample, sequenced in a study of cytomegalovirus exposure and HLA in healthy donors. It was with 60 Vbeta and 13 Jbeta primers that the PCR ran. The method was immunoSEQ multiplex PCR; TCRdb's version includes in-frame clones alone and lacks a portion of them. The table lists 200,000 or so clones, over 65% of them singletons. Sequencing was performed on PBMCs. These receptors were obtained from a boy between 2 and 15 years old in good health and CMV-seronegative.

The chain couples TRBV10-3 to TRBJ1-2; possible D gene TRBD1, 5 bases. From germline, CDR1 is ENHRY and CDR2 SYGVKD. The CDR3 is 11 residues long. The V gene lost 7 bases and the J gene lost 7 bases, with 10 bases spanning the gap. The CDR3 DNA reads TGTGCCATCAAGGGGAACGGTGGCTACACCTTC. Its translation is CAIKGNGGYTF.

The chain links TRBV4-1 to TRBJ1-2; 9 bases line up with TRBD1. The CDR3 is 21 amino acids. In germline, CDR1 is MGHRA, CDR2 YSYEKL. The junction had 24 bases not matched to a gene; V was cut back by 2 bases and J by 5 bases. CDR3 DNA sequence: TGCGCCAGCAGCCAAATTTTCTACCCTACGCAATACAGGGGGCTTAGATATGGCTACACCTTC. Its translation: CASSQIFYPTQYRGLRYGYTF.

This clone was seen just once. The rearrangement joins TRBV2 to TRBJ2-5; 8 bases match TRBD1. The CDR3 loop spans 13 amino acids. Germline V lookup: CDR1 SNHLY, CDR2 FYNNEI. With V trimmed by 8 bases and J by 4 bases, 6 bases remained unmatched. The CDR3: CASVQGVGETQYF. As DNA, the CDR3 is TGTGCCAGCGTACAGGGGGTAGGAGAGACCCAGTACTTC.

V usage is TRBV4-3 and J usage is TRBJ2-3; tentative D call: TRBD1 (5 bases). The CDR3 runs to 19 residues. Germline V gives CDR1 LGHNA, CDR2 YSLEER. V lost 2 bases and J 2 bases, leaving 23 bases between the germline ends. DNA for the CDR3: TGCGCCAGCAGCCAAAAGGGGCTGTCCCGAATTACGGACACAGATACGCAGTATTTT. The encoded protein is CASSQKGLSRITDTDTQYF.

The chain employs TRBV9 and TRBJ1-2; 9 bases agree with TRBD1. The CDR3 has 19 amino acids. V was pared by 0 bases and J by 2 bases, with 14 bases of the junction left unmatched. Germline V gene sequence: CDR1 SGDLS, CDR2 YYNGEE. CDR3 DNA sequence: TGTGCCAGCAGCGTAGGTTTGGGTTCTTCGGGACAGGGAAACTATGGCTACACCTTC. Its translation is CASSVGLGSSGQGNYGYTF. Full variable domain (outside the CDR3, taken from reference TRBV9 and TRBJ1-2): DSGVTQTPKHLITATGQRVTLRCSPRSGDLSVYWYQQSLDQGLQFLIQYYNGEERAKGNILERFSAQQFPDLHSELNLSSLELGDSALYFCASSVGLGSSGQGNYGYTFGSGTRLTVV.

The chain combines TRBV9 with TRBJ2-1; D not certain. CDR3 length: 15 residues. V lost 0 bases to trimming and J lost 7 bases, with 14 bases between them. The germline CDR1 and CDR2 sequences are SGDLS and YYNGEE. CDR3: CASSVVEESMNEQFF. The DNA of the CDR3 is TGTGCCAGCAGCGTAGTAGAGGAGAGCATGAATGAGCAGTTCTTC. Full variable domain (remainder filled in from reference TRBV9 and TRBJ2-1): DSGVTQTPKHLITATGQRVTLRCSPRSGDLSVYWYQQSLDQGLQFLIQYYNGEERAKGNILERFSAQQFPDLHSELNLSSLELGDSALYFCASSVVEESMNEQFFGPGTRLTVL.

The chain couples TRBV27 to TRBJ1-1; D ambiguous. Germline lookup yields CDR1 MNHEY and CDR2 SMNVEV (reference sequence). V gave up 4 bases and J gave up 4 bases, with 16 bases separating them. The CDR3 covers 15 residues. This CDR3 reads CASSYSRIGGTEAFF. The CDR3 DNA sequence: TGTGCCAGCAGTTACTCTCGGATCGGAGGCACTGAAGCTTTCTTT.

This clone was seen only once. The gene calls are TRBV5-1 and TRBJ2-7; 7 bases fit TRBD1. V shed 2 bases and J 3 bases; nucleotides not matched to a gene: 8. The V gene's germline CDR1 is SGHRS and CDR2 YFSETQ. The CDR3 spans 15 residues. CDR3 in amino acids: CASSFASGQFYEQYF. The CDR3 nucleotides read TGCGCCAGCAGCTTCGCCTCGGGACAGTTCTACGAGCAGTACTTC. Drawing the rest from reference TRBV5-1 and TRBJ2-7, the complete variable domain is KAGVTQTPRYLIKTRGQQVTLSCSPISGHRSVSWYQQTPGQGLQFLFEYFSETQRNKGNFPGRFSGRQFSNSRSEMNVSTLELGDSALYLCASSFASGQFYEQYFGPGTRLTVT.